The clone carrying this T cell receptor beta chain was detected only a few times. Its antigen is as yet unknown. The sample belongs to a study of T cells in Graves' hyperthyroidism and ophthalmopathy. Study-level background: Before any treatment, at initial diagnosis, peripheral blood was collected. Points from the study as a whole: Most expanded thyroid clonotypes above 0.001 also appeared in blood. Separation of ophthalmopathy from stable hyperthyroidism was achieved by a 13 V-J model.

Trimming took 1 base from V and 4 from J, leaving 8 bases between them. The CDR3 sequence is 14 residues long. Per the germline V gene, CDR1 is SGHDN and CDR2 is FVKESK. RNA transcripts yielded amplified TCR beta CDR3 regions. The HTBI set primed first-round TCR CDR3 RT-PCR. TCRdb itself ran the multiplex PCR reads through MiXCR, one entry per CDR3 protein. Of 400,000 or so distinct CDR3 sequences listed, more than 13% are singletons. Uncontrolled infection, other autoimmune disease, pregnancy or lactation disqualified patients from enrolment. The receptor was derived from a man between 50 and 59 years old with Graves' ophthalmopathy. This chain connects TRBV14 to TRBJ2-1, with D unclear. Sequencing was done on a sample of blood. The CDR3 protein is CASSQVYSYNEQFF. The CDR3 region has the DNA TGTGCCAGCAGCCAAGTCTACTCTTACAATGAGCAGTTCTTC.